These 16 T cell receptor beta chains were sequenced from one sample in a study of blood T cell repertoires in COVID-19. The method was immunoSEQ multiplex PCR; TCRdb's version includes in-frame clones alone and lacks a portion of them. The sample has 300,000 to 350,000 clones, over 80% seen once. Input material: peripheral blood. The receptors shown here come from a woman between 45 and 60 years old with COVID-19, enrolled during active disease.

The table lists this clone with a count of one. The chain combines TRBV5-4 with TRBJ2-1, with 8 bases aligning to TRBD1. Germline CDR1 reads SGHNT; CDR2 reads YYREEE (reference sequence). The CDR3 has 17 residues. The V and J ends lost 5 bases and 2 bases, in that order; junction bases with no gene match: 12. This chain's CDR3 is CASSRDGTGSAYNEQFF. Written as DNA, the CDR3 is TGTGCCAGCAGTAGAGACGGGACAGGATCTGCCTACAATGAGCAGTTCTTC.

The V gene is TRBV19, the J gene TRBJ2-3; D is uncertain. Looked up from germline, CDR1 is LNHDA and CDR2 is SQIVND (reference sequence). This CDR3 is built from 13 residues. Trimming removed 3 bases at V and 1 base at J, with 5 bases between. The CDR3, as DNA: TGTGCCAGTAGTATTTATCGCACAGATACGCAGTATTTT. Amino acid sequence: CASSIYRTDTQYF.

J is TRBJ1-6 and V is TRBV5-6; TRBD1 aligns across 7 bases. Germline V gene sequence: CDR1 SGHDT, CDR2 YYEEEE. Losses at the gene ends were 4 bases for V and 0 bases for J; bases not matched to a gene: 4. This CDR3 has 16 amino acids. This CDR3 is CASSLTGSSYNSPLHF. The CDR3 region has the DNA TGTGCCAGCAGCCTGACAGGGTCCTCCTATAATTCACCCCTCCACTTT.

The genes are TRBV6-4 and TRBJ2-7, with 14 bases that match TRBD2. Germline CDR1 is MRHNA and CDR2 is SNTAGT. CDR3 size: 17 residues. V lost 10 bases, J lost 4 bases, and 15 bases stayed unmatched. In DNA form, the CDR3 reads TGTGCCATCCCGACTAGCGGGAGGGCCAGTCTCCATTACGAGCAGTACTTC. Translation gives CAIPTSGRASLHYEQYF.

J is TRBJ2-2 and V is TRBV9; D unresolved. The V gene lost 1 base and the J gene lost 1 base, with 5 bases spanning the gap. The CDR3 covers 14 residues. From germline, CDR1 is SGDLS and CDR2 YYNGEE. The CDR3 is CASSVTLNTGELFF. In nucleotides, the CDR3 is TGTGCCAGCAGCGTAACTCTGAACACCGGGGAGCTGTTTTTT. The complete variable domain, with remaining parts taken from reference TRBV9 and TRBJ2-2, reads DSGVTQTPKHLITATGQRVTLRCSPRSGDLSVYWYQQSLDQGLQFLIQYYNGEERAKGNILERFSAQQFPDLHSELNLSSLELGDSALYFCASSVTLNTGELFFGEGSRLTVL.

This chain links TRBV19 with TRBJ2-5, with TRBD2 identical over 7 bases. The CDR3 is made up of 14 amino acids. Per the germline V gene, CDR1 is LNHDA and CDR2 is SQIVND (reference sequence). Trimming took 6 bases from V and 2 from J; bases not matched to a gene: 6. DNA of the CDR3: TGTGCCAGTAGCCCATGGGGGGGTCAAGAGACCCAGTACTTC. Translated, it gives CASSPWGGQETQYF.

The chain couples TRBV19 to TRBJ1-5; 8 positions match TRBD1. Losses at the gene ends were 10 bases for V and 3 bases for J; bases not matched to a gene: 14. Germline values: CDR1 LNHDA, CDR2 SQIVND (reference sequence). The CDR3 has 16 residues. CDR3: CATRGLGGLYNQPQHF. The CDR3 DNA is TGTGCCACCAGGGGGCTTGGGGGGCTATACAATCAGCCCCAGCATTTT.

The V call is TRBV6-5, the J call TRBJ1-1; D may be TRBD1 (5 bases). The germline gives CDR1 MNHEY, CDR2 SVGAGI. V was pared by 7 bases and J by 8 bases, with 14 bases between. The CDR3 extends over 12 amino acids. The CDR3 protein is CASNSRGPEAFF. CDR3 bases: TGTGCCAGCAATTCAAGGGGTCCCGAAGCTTTCTTT.

The chain recombines TRBV5-1 with TRBJ2-7; no reliable D call. CDR3 length: 15 residues. The ends were cut back, 0 bases at V and 2 bases at J, with 12 bases in the middle. Germline V CDR1 and CDR2: SGHRS, YFSETQ. The CDR3 sequence: CASSLAPGKAYEQYF. The CDR3 DNA is TGCGCCAGCAGCTTGGCACCAGGAAAAGCCTACGAGCAGTACTTC.

The V call is TRBV10-3, the J call TRBJ2-7, with TRBD1 matching 8 bases. Germline assignment: CDR1 ENHRY and CDR2 SYGVKD. The CDR3 totals 14 residues. V shed 7 bases, J shed 4 bases, and the junction held 9 bases outside the gene matches. The CDR3 loop is CAIKMDRDRYEQYF. The CDR3 DNA follows: TGTGCCATCAAAATGGACAGGGACAGATACGAGCAGTACTTC.

This clone was detected only once. J is TRBJ2-7 and V is TRBV30, with a tentative D call TRBD2 (7 bases). V dropped 4 bases and J dropped 3 bases, with 13 bases sitting between them. Germline CDR1 is GTSNPN and CDR2 is SVGIG (reference sequence). The CDR3 consists of 13 residues. CDR3 DNA: TGTGCCTGGAAAGGGGGGGATGGCTACGAGCAGTACTTC. This sequence encodes CAWKGGDGYEQYF.

This chain connects TRBV5-1 to TRBJ2-3, with 8 bases aligning to TRBD2. The CDR3 length is 15 residues. Germline values: CDR1 SGHRS, CDR2 YFSETQ. V shed 4 bases, J shed 1 base, and the junction held 5 bases outside the gene matches. The CDR3 loop reads CASSTSGVRTDTQYF. CDR3 nucleotide sequence: TGCGCCAGCAGCACTAGCGGAGTTCGCACAGATACGCAGTATTTT.

CDR3 region: CASSQDRPGTSGIDEQYF. For the CDR3, the DNA is TGTGCCAGCAGCCAAGATCGCCCCGGGACTAGCGGGATCGACGAGCAGTACTTC. The genes are TRBV3-1 (or the pseudogene TRBV3-2) and TRBJ2-7; TRBD2 matches 13 bases. J was trimmed by 5 bases and V by 0 bases; bases with no gene match: 10. The CDR3 has 18 residues. From germline, CDR1 is LGHDT and CDR2 YNNKEL (reference sequence).

CDR3 sequence reads: CASSLDRGLAGSTDTQYF. As DNA, the CDR3 is TGTGCCAGCAGCTTAGATCGGGGACTAGCTGGAAGCACAGATACGCAGTATTTT. The chain uses TRBV11-2 and TRBJ2-3; 9 bases line up with TRBD2. Per germline, CDR1 SGHAT and CDR2 FQNNGV. J lost 0 bases, V lost 0 bases, and 7 bases had no gene match. CDR3 length: 18 amino acids.

The rearrangement uses TRBV5-8 and TRBJ1-5; 9 bases match TRBD1. The CDR3 contains 15 residues. From germline, CDR1 is SGHTS and CDR2 YDEGEE. The V gene end was trimmed by 5 bases and the J gene end by 5 bases; junction bases not matched to a gene: 8. For the CDR3, the DNA is TGTGCCAGCAGTTTCCGGGACAGGGTCGATCAGCCCCAGCATTTT. It translates to CASSFRDRVDQPQHF.

The CDR3 is CASSVESGGIGNTIYF. The CDR3 DNA reads TGTGCCAGCAGCGTTGAGTCAGGGGGCATTGGAAACACCATATATTTT. The chain joins TRBV9 to TRBJ1-3, with 8 positions matching TRBD1. V lost 2 bases, J lost 3 bases, and 7 bases stayed unmatched. The CDR3 has 16 amino acids. Germline CDR1 SGDLS, CDR2 YYNGEE.